Listed here are 8 T cell receptor beta chains from one sample, sequenced in a study of control samples from healthy donors and cancer patients. The protocol was immunoSEQ multiplex PCR, while the TCRdb copy is restricted to in-frame clones and leaves out a portion. Of about 36,000 clones in the sample, about 93% were seen once. Sequenced material: PBMCs. These receptors all stem from a man in his forties with colorectal cancer.

This chain uses TRBV6-5 with TRBJ2-3; 7 bases align to TRBD1. V dropped 6 bases and J dropped 0; count of bases not matched to a gene: 6. Germline V lookup: CDR1 MNHEY, CDR2 SVGAGI. The CDR3 runs to 15 residues. The CDR3 DNA is TGTGCCAGCAGGCGGACAGGACCCAGCACAGATACGCAGTATTTT. Its translation: CASRRTGPSTDTQYF.

This chain connects TRBV5-8 to TRBJ2-5, with 11 bases aligning to TRBD2. This CDR3 region has 16 residues. V trimming: 4 bases; J trimming: 5 bases; junction bases outside the gene matches: 10. Germline loops: CDR1 SGHTS, CDR2 YDEGEE. DNA of the CDR3: TGTGCCAGCAGCCCCCGGCTAGCGGGGGGCCCGGAGACCCAGTACTTC. Residues: CASSPRLAGGPETQYF.

The V and J genes are TRBV6-5 and TRBJ2-6; no reliable D call. The CDR3 consists of 14 residues. Trimming cost V 0 bases and J 1 base, with 1 base left between them. Germline CDR1 and CDR2: MNHEY and SVGAGI. The CDR3 coding sequence is TGTGCCAGCAGTTACTCTTCTGGGGCCAACGTCCTGACTTTC. Protein product: CASSYSSGANVLTF.

V gene TRBV6-5 combines with J gene TRBJ1-5; D not certain. V lost 6 bases and J 7 bases, leaving 13 bases between the germline ends. The V gene's germline CDR1 is MNHEY and CDR2 SVGAGI. The CDR3 length is 13 residues. The CDR3, as DNA: TGTGCCAGCAGAGTGGATATGGGGCAGCCCCAGCATTTT. Protein: CASRVDMGQPQHF.

CDR3 nucleotide sequence: TGTGCCAGCAGCCAGACAGGGGCGGGCTATGGCTACACCTTC. Its protein is CASSQTGAGYGYTF. This chain uses TRBV4-2 with TRBJ1-2; 8 bases fit TRBD1. Germline V gives CDR1 LGHNA, CDR2 YNFKEQ. This CDR3 has 14 residues. Losses at the gene ends were 3 bases for V and 4 bases for J; bases not matched to a gene: 4.

The V call is TRBV5-1, the J call TRBJ1-1; no clear D gene. The germline gives CDR1 SGHRS, CDR2 YFSETQ. The CDR3 loop spans 12 amino acids. Trimming stripped 4 bases from V and 7 bases from J, with 11 bases between. CDR3 in amino acids: CASSLGRSEAFF. As DNA, the CDR3 is TGCGCCAGCAGCCTCGGACGGAGTGAAGCTTTCTTT.

This chain joins TRBV7-3 and TRBJ1-5; possibly TRBD1 for D (5 bases). CDR1 is SGHTA, CDR2 FQGTGA, per germline. The CDR3 extends over 15 amino acids. Trimming left V 6 bases short and J 1 base short, with 13 bases between. The CDR3 sequence is CASRNGGNSNQPQHF. The DNA for the CDR3 is TGTGCCAGCAGAAACGGGGGGAACAGCAATCAGCCCCAGCATTTT.

The chain carries TRBV7-2 and TRBJ2-7; TRBD2 matches 11 bases. J gave up 4 bases and V 3 bases, and 2 bases lay outside the gene matches. In germline, CDR1 is SGHTA, CDR2 FQGNSA. The CDR3 covers 14 residues. Written as DNA, the CDR3 is TGTGCCAGCAGCTTTACTAGCGGGGGTTACGAGCAGTACTTC. It yields the protein CASSFTSGGYEQYF.